These T cell receptor beta chains were read from a single sample in a study of CD8 T cells in Susac syndrome. TCRdb itself ran the immunoSEQ multiplex PCR reads through MiXCR, one entry per CDR3 protein. The sample gives about 150,000 distinct CDR3 sequences, 94% of which show up once; more than 0.2% is in the top ten. The sequenced sample was CD8+ T cells from PBMCs. These TCRs come from a human donor with multiple sclerosis. CDR3s include the opening cysteine and the closing phenylalanine or tryptophan. Each record gives: clone size, V gene, D gene, J gene, CDR3 DNA, CDR3 protein. D genes are given only for firm matches. Not all rows give a size; the values are once, few, many and, for expanded clones, a class.

clone size: .
V gene: TRBV14
D gene: TRBD1
J gene: TRBJ1-2
CDR3 DNA: TGTGCCAGCAGCCAAGCAGGGGGCGCAGATGGCTACACCTTC
CDR3 protein: CASSQAGGADGYTF

clone size: .
V gene: TRBV11-2
D gene: .
J gene: TRBJ2-7
CDR3 DNA: TGTGCCAGCAGCCCGAACAGGGTGGGGTACGAGCAGTACTTC
CDR3 protein: CASSPNRVGYEQYF

clone size: .
V gene: TRBV29-1
D gene: TRBD1
J gene: TRBJ1-1
CDR3 DNA: TGCAGCGTTTCGCCGACAGGGAGGAACACTGAAGCTTTCTTT
CDR3 protein: CSVSPTGRNTEAFF

clone size: once
V gene: TRBV5-1
D gene: .
J gene: TRBJ2-2
CDR3 DNA: TGCGCCAGCAGCAAGGGACACACCGGGGAGGTGTTTTTT
CDR3 protein: CASSKGHTGEVFF

clone size: .
V gene: TRBV27
D gene: .
J gene: TRBJ1-5
CDR3 DNA: TGTGCCAGCAGTTTCCTACCAGGACAGCCCCAGCATTTT
CDR3 protein: CASSFLPGQPQHF

clone size: .
V gene: TRBV7-2
D gene: .
J gene: TRBJ2-3
CDR3 DNA: TGTGCCAGCAGCCCGACTAGGAGGGCAGATACGCAGTATTTT
CDR3 protein: CASSPTRRADTQYF

clone size: .
V gene: TRBV29-1
D gene: TRBD1
J gene: TRBJ1-3
CDR3 DNA: TGCAGCGTTCTGGGACAGCCAAACCACTCTGGAAACACCATATATTTT
CDR3 protein: CSVLGQPNHSGNTIYF

clone size: .
V gene: TRBV15
D gene: .
J gene: TRBJ1-2
CDR3 DNA: TGTGCCACCAGCACCAAAAACGCACTCCGGTCGTATGAAGGCTATGGCTACACCTTC
CDR3 protein: CATSTKNALRSYEGYGYTF

clone size: .
V gene: TRBV27
D gene: .
J gene: TRBJ1-5
CDR3 DNA: TGTGCCAGCAGTTATGGAGGGGGCAATCAGCCCCAGCATTTT
CDR3 protein: CASSYGGGNQPQHF

clone size: once
V gene: TRBV4-2
D gene: .
J gene: TRBJ1-1
CDR3 DNA: TGTGCCAGCAGTCATAGGGGGGGAGAGGAAGCTTTCTTT
CDR3 protein: CASSHRGGEEAFF

clone size: .
V gene: TRBV20-1
D gene: TRBD2
J gene: TRBJ2-3
CDR3 DNA: TGCAGTGCCCCACTAGCGCTAGGCACAGATACGCAGTATTTT
CDR3 protein: CSAPLALGTDTQYF

clone size: .
V gene: TRBV9
D gene: TRBD1
J gene: TRBJ1-2
CDR3 DNA: TGTGCCAGCAGCGGAGCGGGACAGCCCACTAACTATGGCTACACCTTC
CDR3 protein: CASSGAGQPTNYGYTF

clone size: .
V gene: TRBV6-5
D gene: .
J gene: TRBJ2-3
CDR3 DNA: TGTGCCAGCAGTTACGGAGGGACGTCAACTAGGGATACGCAGTATTTT
CDR3 protein: CASSYGGTSTRDTQYF

clone size: .
V gene: TRBV14
D gene: .
J gene: TRBJ2-7
CDR3 DNA: TGTGCCAGCAGCCAAGAGCGACAGTCCTACTACGAGCAGTACTTC
CDR3 protein: CASSQERQSYYEQYF

clone size: .
V gene: TRBV13
D gene: TRBD1
J gene: TRBJ1-1
CDR3 DNA: TGTGCCAGCAGCCAGGACAGGGGAAGGCTAGAAGCTTTCTTT
CDR3 protein: CASSQDRGRLEAFF

clone size: .
V gene: TRBV27
D gene: .
J gene: TRBJ2-7
CDR3 DNA: TGTGCCAGCAGTTTATTTCAGGGGTCCTACGAGCAGTACTTC
CDR3 protein: CASSLFQGSYEQYF

clone size: once
V gene: TRBV27
D gene: .
J gene: TRBJ2-1
CDR3 DNA: TGTGCCAGCAGTTTAACCCCTGTGGACAGAGGGAACAATGAGCAGTTCTTC
CDR3 protein: CASSLTPVDRGNNEQFF

clone size: once
V gene: TRBV9
D gene: .
J gene: TRBJ2-2
CDR3 DNA: TGTGCCAGCAGCGTAGATGGTCGACACTCGAACACCGGGGAGCTGTTTTTT
CDR3 protein: CASSVDGRHSNTGELFF

clone size: .
V gene: TRBV4-2
D gene: .
J gene: TRBJ2-5
CDR3 DNA: TGTGCCAGCAGACAGGGAACACAAGAGACCCAGTACTTC
CDR3 protein: CASRQGTQETQYF